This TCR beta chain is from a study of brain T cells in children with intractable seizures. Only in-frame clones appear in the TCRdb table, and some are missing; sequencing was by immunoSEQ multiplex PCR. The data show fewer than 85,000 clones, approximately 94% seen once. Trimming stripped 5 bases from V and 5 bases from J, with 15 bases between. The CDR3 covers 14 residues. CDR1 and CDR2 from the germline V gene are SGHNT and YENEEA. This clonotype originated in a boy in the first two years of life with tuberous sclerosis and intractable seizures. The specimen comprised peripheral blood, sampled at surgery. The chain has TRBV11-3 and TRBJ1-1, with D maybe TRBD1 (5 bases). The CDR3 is CASSGSPEGTEAFF. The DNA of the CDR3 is TGTGCCAGCAGCGGCTCCCCCGAGGGGACTGAAGCTTTCTTT.